This passage covers 10 T cell receptor beta chains from one sample sequenced in a study of T cell clonality in common variable immunodeficiency. The assay was immunoSEQ multiplex PCR, and TCRdb's table has in-frame clones only and misses some. The sample was found to contain about 42,000 clones, and every one recurs. What was sequenced was peripheral blood mononuclear cells. Receptor source: a person aged 18 to 70 in good health.

This clone was recorded at least ten times. The missing CDR3 end, 3 residues past where the read stops, is filled in from the germline J gene. The J gene is TRBJ2-3, the V gene TRBV19; 10 bases are a match to TRBD2. Germline loops: CDR1 LNHDA, CDR2 SQIVND (reference sequence). J gave up 6 bases and V 3 bases, and 15 bases lay outside the gene matches. The CDR3 has 18 residues. The CDR3 DNA, read in part, is TGTGCCAGTAGTATCTCCCAACTAGCGGGAATAAAGGCGGATACG. Its protein product is CASSISQLAGIKADT. The entire CDR3 protein is CASSISQLAGIKADTQYF.

Many counts were recorded for this clone. The CDR3 end falls 3 residues outside the read, so it is completed with the germline J gene. This chain links TRBV28 with TRBJ2-3; 8 nucleotides agree with TRBD2. The V and J ends lost 3 bases and 2 bases, in that order; junction bases with no gene match: 4. The CDR3 contains 15 residues. CDR1 is MDHEN, CDR2 SYDVKM, per germline. The CDR3 DNA, read in part, is TGTGCCAGCAGTTTCGAAGCGGGAGTCACAGATACG. Translated, it gives CASSFEAGVTDT. The entire CDR3 reads CASSFEAGVTDTQYF.

This clone was seen at least ten times. The read ends 3 residues early relative to the CDR3; the germline J gene fills the gap. The chain couples TRBV4-1 to TRBJ1-2; D is uncertain. The CDR3 length is 14 residues. Germline loops: CDR1 MGHRA, CDR2 YSYEKL. Between the trimmed V and J ends, which lost 4 bases and 7 bases, there was a span of 16 bases. The sequenced part of the CDR3 DNA is TGCGCCAGCAGCCTAAACGTGGCTGCCCTTGGC. Its translation is CASSLNVAALG. The complete CDR3 reads CASSLNVAALGYTF.

This clone was seen repeatedly, ten times or more. This chain's CDR3 is CSAQTGKSYNEQFF. CDR3 bases read: TGCAGTGCGCAGACAGGGAAATCCTACAATGAG. The gene calls are TRBV20-1 and TRBJ2-1, with 7 bases that match TRBD1. The read ends 3 residues shy of where the CDR3 ends; the end is completed using the germline J gene. Germline assignment: CDR1 DFQATT and CDR2 SNEGSKA (reference sequence). After removal of 6 bases from V and 1 base from J, the junction contained 6 bases not matched to a gene. This CDR3 has 14 amino acids.

This clone was observed at least ten times. The read falls 3 residues short of the CDR3 end, and the missing part is taken from the germline J gene. The V and J genes are TRBV14 and TRBJ2-7, with TRBD2 matching over 10 bases. V dropped 0 bases and J dropped 2; count of bases not matched to a gene: 4. CDR1 is SGHDN and CDR2 is FVKESK in the germline V gene. The CDR3 is made up of 16 amino acids. The sequenced part of the CDR3 DNA is TGTGCCAGCAGCCAAGATCGACTAGCGGGTCCCTACGAG. Translated: CASSQDRLAGPYE. From start to end, the CDR3 is CASSQDRLAGPYEQYF.

This clone has ten or more counts. The read finishes 3 residues shy of the CDR3 end, and the germline J gene is used to complete it. The chain employs TRBV7-3 and TRBJ2-3, with unresolved D. V was cut by 2 bases and J by 4 bases, with 10 bases left in between. This CDR3 contains 14 residues. CDR1 and CDR2 (germline): SGHTA, FQGTGA. The CDR3 is CASSLGQIADTQYF. The CDR3 bases that were read are TGTGCCAGCAGCTTAGGGCAGATCGCAGATACG.

This clone occurred many times. The CDR3 region is CASSKTPGGRYQETQYF. CDR3 DNA, as far as it was read: TGTGCCAGTAGTAAAACCCCTGGGGGGAGGTACCAAGAGACC. This chain connects TRBV19 to TRBJ2-5; D is possibly TRBD2 (6 bases). From the germline J gene comes the end of the CDR3, since the read stops 3 residues before it. Germline V CDR1 and CDR2: LNHDA, SQIVND (reference sequence). V lost 4 bases and J 0 bases, leaving 18 bases between the germline ends. The CDR3 spans 17 residues.

This clone was seen at least ten times. The read terminates 3 residues before the CDR3 end, so the remaining end is supplied by the germline J gene. This chain connects TRBV19 to TRBJ2-1; 11 positions agree with TRBD2. The CDR3 runs 15 residues. V lost 10 bases and J lost 0; bases outside the gene matches: 5. Germline values: CDR1 LNHDA, CDR2 SQIVND (reference sequence). The CDR3 protein is CATDSGRASYNEQFF. The DNA read from the CDR3 is TGTGCCACTGATAGCGGGAGGGCCTCCTACAATGAG.

This clone occurred many times. Read sequence stops 3 residues before the CDR3 end, and the germline J gene provides the missing end. The V gene is TRBV28, the J gene TRBJ2-5, with 12 bases aligning to TRBD2. The CDR3 runs 18 residues. Unmatched junction bases numbered 17, after V lost 7 bases and J lost 5 bases. CDR1 is MDHEN, CDR2 SYDVKM, per germline. Here the CDR3 reads CASIPSRRASGRAETQYF. The sequenced CDR3 bases are TGTGCCAGCATCCCTTCTCGGAGGGCTAGCGGGAGGGCGGAGACC.

This clone was found many times. Coverage ceases 3 residues before the CDR3 finishes, and the germline J gene fills in the end. The chain has TRBV11-2 and TRBJ2-7; D not certain. Trimming removed 5 bases at V and 6 bases at J, with 14 bases between. This CDR3 region has 13 residues. Per the germline V gene, CDR1 is SGHAT and CDR2 is FQNNGV. The CDR3 DNA, read in part, is TGTGCCAGCAGCCCCAGTGGGCCCCTCGAG. It translates to CASSPSGPLE. The CDR3 reads in full as CASSPSGPLEQYF. Drawing the rest from reference TRBV11-2 and TRBJ2-7, the complete variable domain is EAGVAQSPRYKIIEKRQSVAFWCNPISGHATLYWYQQILGQGPKLLIQFQNNGVVDDSQLPKDRFSAERLKGVDSTLKIQPAKLEDSAVYLCASSPSGPLEQYFGPGTRLTVT.